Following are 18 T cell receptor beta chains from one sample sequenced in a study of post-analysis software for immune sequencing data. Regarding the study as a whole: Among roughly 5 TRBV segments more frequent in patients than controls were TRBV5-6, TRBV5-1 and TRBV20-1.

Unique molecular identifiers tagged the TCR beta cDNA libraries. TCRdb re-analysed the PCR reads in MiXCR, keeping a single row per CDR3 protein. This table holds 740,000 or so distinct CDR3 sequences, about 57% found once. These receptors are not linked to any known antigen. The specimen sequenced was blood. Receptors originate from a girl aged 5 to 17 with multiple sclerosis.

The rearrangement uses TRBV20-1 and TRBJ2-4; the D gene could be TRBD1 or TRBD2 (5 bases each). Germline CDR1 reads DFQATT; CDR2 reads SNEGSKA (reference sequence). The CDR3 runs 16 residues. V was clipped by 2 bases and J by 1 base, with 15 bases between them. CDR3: CSARPGRLLAKNIQYF. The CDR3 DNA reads TGCAGTGCTAGACCGGGACGACTGCTGGCCAAAAACATTCAGTACTTC.

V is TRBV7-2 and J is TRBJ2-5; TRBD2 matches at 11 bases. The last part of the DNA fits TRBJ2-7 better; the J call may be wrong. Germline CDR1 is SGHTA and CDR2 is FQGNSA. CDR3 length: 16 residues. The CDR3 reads CASSPFGLAGTYEQYF. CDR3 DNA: TGTGCCAGCAGCCCCTTCGGACTAGCGGGTACCTACGAGCAGTACTTC.

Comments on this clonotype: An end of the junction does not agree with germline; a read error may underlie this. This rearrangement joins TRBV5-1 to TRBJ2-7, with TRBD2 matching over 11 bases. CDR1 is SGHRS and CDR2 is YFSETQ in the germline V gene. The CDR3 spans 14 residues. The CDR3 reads CASSFGTSGYAQYF. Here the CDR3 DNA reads TGCGCCAGCAGCTTTGGGACTAGCGGCTACGCGCAGTACTTC. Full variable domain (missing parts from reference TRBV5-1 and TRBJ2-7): KAGVTQTPRYLIKTRGQQVTLSCSPISGHRSVSWYQQTPGQGLQFLFEYFSETQRNKGNFPGRFSGRQFSNSRSEMNVSTLELGDSALYLCASSFGTSGYAQYFGPGTRLTVT.

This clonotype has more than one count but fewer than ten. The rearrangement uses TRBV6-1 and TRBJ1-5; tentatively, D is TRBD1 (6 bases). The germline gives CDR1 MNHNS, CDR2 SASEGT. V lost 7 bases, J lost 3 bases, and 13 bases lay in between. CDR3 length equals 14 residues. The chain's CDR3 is CASISGTYNQPQHF. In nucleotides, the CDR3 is TGTGCCAGCATTAGCGGGACATACAATCAGCCCCAGCATTTT.

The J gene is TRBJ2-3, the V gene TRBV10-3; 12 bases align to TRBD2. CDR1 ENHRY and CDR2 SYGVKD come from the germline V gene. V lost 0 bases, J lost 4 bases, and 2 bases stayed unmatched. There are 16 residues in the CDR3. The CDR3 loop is CAISESPSGRADTQYF. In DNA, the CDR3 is TGTGCCATCAGTGAGTCGCCTAGCGGGAGGGCAGATACGCAGTATTTT.

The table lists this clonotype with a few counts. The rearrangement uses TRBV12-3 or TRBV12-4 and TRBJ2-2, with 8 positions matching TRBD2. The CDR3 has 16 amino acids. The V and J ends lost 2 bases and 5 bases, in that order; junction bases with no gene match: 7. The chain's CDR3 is CASSLPRIAGTGELFF. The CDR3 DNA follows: TGTGCCAGCAGTTTACCCAGAATAGCGGGGACCGGGGAGCTGTTTTTT.

The CDR3 loop reads CASIGTQKGHTQYF. Written as DNA, the CDR3 is TGTGCCAGCATAGGGACTCAAAAGGGGCATACGCAGTATTTT. The V and J genes are TRBV6-6 and TRBJ2-3, with D possibly being TRBD2 (6 bases). The CDR3 extends over 14 amino acids. V lost 7 bases to trimming and J lost 7 bases, with 18 bases between them. CDR1 and CDR2 (germline): MNHNY, SVGAGI (reference sequence).

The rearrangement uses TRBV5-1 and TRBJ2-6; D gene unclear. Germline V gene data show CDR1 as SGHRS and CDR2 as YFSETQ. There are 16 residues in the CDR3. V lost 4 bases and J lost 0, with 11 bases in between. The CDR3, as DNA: TGCGCCAGCAGCCAAAGGAAACCCTCTGGGGCCAACGTCCTGACTTTC. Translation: CASSQRKPSGANVLTF.

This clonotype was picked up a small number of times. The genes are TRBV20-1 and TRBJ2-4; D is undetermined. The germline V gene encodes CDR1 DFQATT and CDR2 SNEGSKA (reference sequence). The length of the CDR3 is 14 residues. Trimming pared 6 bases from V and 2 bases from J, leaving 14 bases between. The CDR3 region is CSARFVGTKNIQYF. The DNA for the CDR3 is TGCAGTGCCCGCTTTGTGGGTACCAAAAACATTCAGTACTTC.

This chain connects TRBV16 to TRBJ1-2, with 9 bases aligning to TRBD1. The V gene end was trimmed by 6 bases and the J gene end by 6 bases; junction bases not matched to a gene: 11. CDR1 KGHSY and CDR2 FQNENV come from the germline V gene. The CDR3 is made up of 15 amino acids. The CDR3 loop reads CASSPVDRGKNGYTF. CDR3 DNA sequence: TGTGCCAGCAGTCCTGTTGACAGGGGGAAGAATGGCTACACCTTC.

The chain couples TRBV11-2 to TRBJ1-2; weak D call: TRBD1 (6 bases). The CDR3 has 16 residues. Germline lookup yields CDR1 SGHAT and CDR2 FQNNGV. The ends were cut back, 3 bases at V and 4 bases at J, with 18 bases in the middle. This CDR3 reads CASSLGRDFRGYGYTF. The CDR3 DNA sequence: TGTGCCAGCAGCTTGGGTCGGGACTTCAGGGGCTATGGCTACACCTTC.

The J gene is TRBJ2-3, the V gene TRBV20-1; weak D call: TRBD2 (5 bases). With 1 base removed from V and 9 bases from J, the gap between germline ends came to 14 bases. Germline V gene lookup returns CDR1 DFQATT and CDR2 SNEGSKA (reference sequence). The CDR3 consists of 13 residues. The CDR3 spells CSARAREGRTQYF. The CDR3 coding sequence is TGCAGTGCTAGAGCGCGAGAGGGAAGGACGCAGTATTTT.

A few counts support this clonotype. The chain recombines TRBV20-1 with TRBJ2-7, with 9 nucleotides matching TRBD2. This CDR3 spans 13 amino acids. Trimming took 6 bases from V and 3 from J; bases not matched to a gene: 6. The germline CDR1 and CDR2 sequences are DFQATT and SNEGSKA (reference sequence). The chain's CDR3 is CSAASGVLYEQYF. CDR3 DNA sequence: TGCAGTGCAGCTAGCGGGGTCCTCTACGAGCAGTACTTC.

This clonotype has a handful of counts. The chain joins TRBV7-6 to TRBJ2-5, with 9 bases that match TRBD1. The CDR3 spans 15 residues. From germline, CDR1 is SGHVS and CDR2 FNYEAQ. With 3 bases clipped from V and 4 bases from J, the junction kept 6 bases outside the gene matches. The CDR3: CASSLGDRVIETQYF. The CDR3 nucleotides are TGTGCCAGCAGCTTGGGGGACAGGGTAATAGAGACCCAGTACTTC.

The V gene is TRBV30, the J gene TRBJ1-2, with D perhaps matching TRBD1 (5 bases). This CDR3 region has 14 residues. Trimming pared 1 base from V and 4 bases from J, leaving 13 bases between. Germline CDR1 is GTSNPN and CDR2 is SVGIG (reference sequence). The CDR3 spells CAWSGQGTTYGYTF. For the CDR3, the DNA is TGTGCCTGGAGTGGACAAGGGACCACCTATGGCTACACCTTC.

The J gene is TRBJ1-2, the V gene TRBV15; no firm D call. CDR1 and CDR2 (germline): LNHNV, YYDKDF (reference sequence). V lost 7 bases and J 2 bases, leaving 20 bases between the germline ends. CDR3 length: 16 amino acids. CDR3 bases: TGTGCCACCACACGGGGTCTAACCTACGAGAACTATGGCTACACCTTC. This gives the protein CATTRGLTYENYGYTF.

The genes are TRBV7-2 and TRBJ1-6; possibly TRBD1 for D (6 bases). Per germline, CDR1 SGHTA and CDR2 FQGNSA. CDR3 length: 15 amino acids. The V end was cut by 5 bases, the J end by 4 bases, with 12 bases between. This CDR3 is CASSPGQRYNSPLHF. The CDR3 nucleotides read TGTGCCAGCAGCCCAGGACAGAGATATAATTCACCCCTCCACTTT.

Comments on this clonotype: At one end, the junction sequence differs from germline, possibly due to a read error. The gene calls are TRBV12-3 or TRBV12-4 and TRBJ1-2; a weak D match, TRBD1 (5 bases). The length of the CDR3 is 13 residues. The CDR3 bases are TGTGCCAGCAGTTTTCAGGGTGTGAATGGTTACACCTTC. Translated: CASSFQGVNGYTF.